This TCR beta chain came from a study of OX40 agonist ivuxolimab in advanced cancers. TCRdb's copy holds only in-frame clones and misses some; the assay was immunoSEQ multiplex PCR. Counted here are 65,000 or so clones, 80% to 90% occurring once; the ten biggest clones make up more than 2.5%. Trimming pared 3 bases from V and 1 base from J, leaving 9 bases between. Per germline, CDR1 GTSNPN and CDR2 SVGIG (reference sequence). The CDR3 totals 14 residues. The receptor was isolated from an adult with an advanced solid tumor such as melanoma, head and neck, liver or kidney cancer. The J gene is TRBJ1-4, the V gene TRBV30; maybe TRBD1 (5 bases). The sequences come from CD4+ or CD8+ T cells sorted from blood, collected in a trial of the OX40 agonist ivuxolimab. The CDR3 DNA sequence: TGTGCCTGGAGCTTGACAGTAACTAATGAAAAACTGTTTTTT. Amino acids: CAWSLTVTNEKLFF.